Detailed here is one T cell receptor (beta chain). As yet, its antigen is unknown. The sample is drawn from a study of CD8+ T cells in alopecia areata. Study-level points and caveats: Although TCR sharing was seen in mice, sharing across patients was less clear, possibly for HLA-related reasons. Scalp clonality decreased significantly with tofacitinib, and so did expanded CD8+ clones among the top 100.

Germline V CDR1 and CDR2: LGHNA, YNFKEQ. The CDR3 is 16 amino acids. Trimming pared 2 bases from V and 2 bases from J, leaving 16 bases between. cDNA reverse transcribed from extracted RNA served as the sequencing template. Only in-frame clones appear in the TCRdb table, and some are missing; sequencing was by immunoSEQ multiplex PCR. The top ten clones hold roughly 23% of a sample with about 110,000 clones, roughly 84% of them seen once. Specified treatment: oral pan-JAK inhibitor, 5-10 mg twice daily. J is TRBJ2-7 and V is TRBV4-2, with D possibly matching TRBD1 (5 bases). This clonotype was sampled from a human donor with alopecia areata. The sequences come from CD8+ T cells sorted from blood, collected at week 24, from a patient treated with tofacitinib. The chain's CDR3 is CASSQSSQGLTYEQYF. CDR3 bases: TGTGCCAGCAGCCAAAGTTCCCAGGGCTTAACCTACGAGCAGTACTTC.